One and the same sample provided the 32 T cell receptor beta chains below, sequenced in a study of T cells in Graves' hyperthyroidism and ophthalmopathy. Amplification targeted TCR beta CDR3 regions from RNA transcripts. HTBI primers drove first-round RT-PCR of the TCR CDR3. TCRdb reanalysed the multiplex PCR reads using MiXCR and keeps one entry per CDR3 protein. The top ten clones hold roughly 19% of a sample with 450,000 to 700,000 distinct CDR3 sequences, just over 45% of them seen once. Sequencing was performed on peripheral blood or thyroid tissue (not recorded which). These receptors were collected from an adult woman with Graves' disease, either hyperthyroidism or ophthalmopathy (not recorded which).

As regards this clonotype: One junction end disagrees with the germline gene, perhaps due to a read error. This chain links TRBV7-9 with TRBJ2-7, with D perhaps assigned TRBD1 or TRBD2 (5 bases each). Germline V lookup: CDR1 SEHNR, CDR2 FQNEAQ (reference sequence). CDR3 length: 15 residues. CDR3 nucleotides: TGTGCCAGCAGCCCCACCACAGGAACCACCGGGGAGCTGTACTTC. Protein sequence: CASSPTTGTTGELYF.

The chain couples TRBV2 to TRBJ1-4; D call uncertain. The CDR3 runs to 13 residues. Per the germline V gene, CDR1 is SNHLY and CDR2 is FYNNEI. Trimming cost V 6 bases and J 10 bases, with 15 bases left between them. CDR3 residues: CASRAESSGKLFF. The CDR3 DNA follows: TGTGCCAGCAGGGCGGAGAGCTCTGGAAAACTGTTTTTT. Drawing the rest from reference TRBV2 and TRBJ1-4, the complete variable domain is EPEVTQTPSHQVTQMGQEVILRCVPISNHLYFYWYRQILGQKVEFLVSFYNNEISEKSEIFDDQFSVERPDGSNFTLKIRSTKLEDSAMYFCASRAESSGKLFFGSGTQLSVL.

This chain uses TRBV7-2 with TRBJ2-3; D remains ambiguous. The J call may be wrong; the DNA end is better matched by TRBJ2-7. Looked up from germline, CDR1 is SGHTA and CDR2 is FQGNSA. The CDR3 covers 14 residues. Written as DNA, the CDR3 is TGTGCCAGCAGCTTCCCGGCTAATTCAGATACGCAGTACTTC. Translation: CASSFPANSDTQYF.

This clonotype was found many times. The chain uses TRBV5-1 and TRBJ1-4; D gene ambiguous. CDR3 length: 17 residues. V was clipped by 0 bases and J by 3 bases, with 15 bases between them. Germline V gives CDR1 SGHRS, CDR2 YFSETQ. The CDR3 protein is CASSLAYKAGANEKLFF. CDR3 nucleotide sequence: TGCGCCAGCAGCTTGGCCTACAAGGCGGGAGCTAATGAAAAACTGTTTTTT.

The genes are TRBV7-9 and TRBJ1-6; 8 bases align to TRBD1. This CDR3 is 15 amino acids long. The germline gives CDR1 SEHNR, CDR2 FQNEAQ (reference sequence). V lost 4 bases and J lost 7; bases outside the gene matches: 6. CDR3: CASSSGTGSNSPLHF. The CDR3 DNA sequence: TGTGCCAGCAGCTCCGGGACAGGATCGAATTCACCCCTCCACTTT.

This chain joins TRBV7-8 and TRBJ2-3; TRBD1 matches 7 bases. CDR1 and CDR2 (germline): SGHVS, FQNEAQ. The J segment lost 0 bases and the V segment lost 6 bases, leaving 12 bases of the junction unmatched. The CDR3 is 17 residues long. The CDR3 loop reads CASSSGQLTTSTDTQYF. The CDR3, as DNA: TGTGCCAGCAGTTCGGGACAGTTAACGACTAGCACAGATACGCAGTATTTT.

This clonotype was recorded at least ten times. This chain uses TRBV5-1 with TRBJ2-6, with D perhaps TRBD1 or TRBD2 (5 bases each). Trimming pared 3 bases from V and 0 bases from J, leaving 13 bases between. The V gene's germline CDR1 is SGHRS and CDR2 YFSETQ. This CDR3 is 17 amino acids long. The CDR3 DNA sequence: TGCGCCAGCAGCTCCCCCCCTGGGGGCTCTGGGGCCAACGTCCTGACTTTC. Residues: CASSSPPGGSGANVLTF.

This sequence joins TRBV20-1 and TRBJ2-7, with a weak D call TRBD2 (5 bases). The germline V gene encodes CDR1 DFQATT and CDR2 SNEGSKA (reference sequence). This CDR3 comprises 13 residues. Trimming pared 6 bases from V and 2 bases from J, leaving 14 bases between. CDR3 bases: TGCAGTGCACCGACTACCCCTGCCTACGAGCAGTACTTC. Protein sequence: CSAPTTPAYEQYF.

The chain uses TRBV9 and TRBJ1-6, with TRBD1 matching 10 bases. Germline CDR1 is SGDLS and CDR2 is YYNGEE. The V gene end was trimmed by 3 bases and the J gene end by 8 bases; junction bases not matched to a gene: 8. This CDR3 region has 16 residues. CDR3 bases: TGTGCCAGCAGCGCTGGACAGGGGGGGTCGGATTCACCCCTCCACTTT. The encoded protein is CASSAGQGGSDSPLHF.

This clonotype was observed at least ten times. The chain is built from TRBV7-9 and TRBJ2-2; 7 nucleotides align to TRBD1. Unmatched junction bases numbered 4, after V lost 8 bases and J lost 4 bases. In germline, CDR1 is SEHNR, CDR2 FQNEAQ (reference sequence). The CDR3 is made up of 13 amino acids. The CDR3 reads CASLQGVTGELFF. The DNA of the CDR3 is TGTGCCAGCCTCCAGGGGGTCACCGGGGAGCTGTTTTTT.

This clonotype was detected only a few times. The chain combines TRBV2 with TRBJ1-2; 10 positions match TRBD1. V was clipped by 8 bases and J by 4 bases; unmatched bases: 1. Germline lookup yields CDR1 SNHLY and CDR2 FYNNEI. CDR3 length equals 12 residues. CDR3 sequence (DNA): TGTGCCAGCTGGACAGGGGGCTATGGCTACACCTTC. It yields the protein CASWTGGYGYTF.

This clonotype appeared many times. The genes are TRBV7-9 and TRBJ2-6, with D hard to call. This CDR3 contains 15 residues. Germline CDR1 and CDR2: SEHNR and FQNEAQ (reference sequence). V lost 5 bases to trimming and J lost 3 bases, with 11 bases between them. The CDR3 here is CASSRRAFGANVLTF. DNA of the CDR3: TGTGCCAGCAGCCGACGGGCATTTGGGGCCAACGTCCTGACTTTC. Full variable domain (missing parts from reference TRBV7-9 and TRBJ2-6): DTGVSQNPRHKITKRGQNVTFRCDPISEHNRLYWYRQTLGQGPEFLTYFQNEAQLEKSRLLSDRFSAERPKGSFSTLEIQRTEQGDSAMYLCASSRRAFGANVLTFGAGSRLTVL.

The chain couples TRBV7-2 to TRBJ2-5; D is perhaps TRBD1 (5 bases). The V gene lost 1 base and the J gene lost 3 bases, with 15 bases spanning the gap. The CDR3 consists of 16 residues. CDR1 and CDR2 from the germline V gene are SGHTA and FQGNSA. Written as DNA, the CDR3 is TGTGCCAGCAGCTTAGTAACAGGCAGGGTGGAAGAGACCCAGTACTTC. Translation gives CASSLVTGRVEETQYF.

The chain links TRBV20-1 to TRBJ2-2, with 12 nucleotides matching TRBD1. J lost 4 bases, V lost 6 bases, and 6 bases had no gene match. The CDR3 covers 15 residues. CDR1 is DFQATT, CDR2 SNEGSKA, per germline (reference sequence). CDR3 loop: CSASGQGAGTGELFF. The CDR3 nucleotides read TGCAGTGCGTCGGGACAGGGGGCTGGCACCGGGGAGCTGTTTTTT.

This clonotype was seen at least ten times. The rearrangement joins TRBV10-3 to TRBJ2-7; D is perhaps TRBD2 (5 bases). Germline values: CDR1 ENHRY, CDR2 SYGVKD. The CDR3 length is 15 residues. V was cut by 0 bases and J by 1 base, with 10 bases left in between. The CDR3 DNA sequence: TGTGCCATCAGTGAGTCTTACGGGGATTCCTACGAGCAGTACTTC. Translation gives CAISESYGDSYEQYF.

The chain carries TRBV20-1 and TRBJ1-1, with 7 bases aligning to TRBD1. V gave up 0 bases and J gave up 4 bases; unmatched junction bases: 5. Germline V CDR1 and CDR2: DFQATT, SNEGSKA (reference sequence). This CDR3 spans 14 amino acids. The CDR3 spells CSARDQTGITEAFF. CDR3 coding DNA: TGCAGTGCTAGAGATCAGACAGGGATCACTGAAGCTTTCTTT.

This clonotype has just a few counts. The chain recombines TRBV6-1 with TRBJ2-7; 10 bases agree with TRBD2. V dropped 3 bases and J dropped 6; count of bases not matched to a gene: 14. This CDR3 comprises 17 residues. Per germline, CDR1 MNHNS and CDR2 SASEGT. In DNA, the CDR3 is TGTGCCAGCAGTGAGGGCCCCGCTAGCGGGAGTACTGGCGAGCAGTACTTC. Its protein product is CASSEGPASGSTGEQYF.

This sequence joins TRBV2 and TRBJ1-5, with D possibly matching TRBD1 (6 bases). CDR3 size: 19 residues. Germline CDR1 is SNHLY and CDR2 is FYNNEI. The germline V and J ends were trimmed by 0 bases and 4 bases, with 22 bases remaining between them. The CDR3 DNA sequence: TGTGCCAGCAGTGAAGCCAGCAGCTTGGAGGACAGCCGGAATCAGCCCCAGCATTTT. Translation: CASSEASSLEDSRNQPQHF.

The sample holds a few counts of this clonotype. V is TRBV12-3 or TRBV12-4 and J is TRBJ1-1, with 7 nucleotides matching TRBD1. With 5 bases clipped from V and 2 bases from J, the junction kept 5 bases outside the gene matches. CDR3 length: 14 amino acids. CDR3 sequence: CASSDRAGNTEAFF. Here the CDR3 DNA reads TGTGCCAGCAGTGACAGGGCTGGAAACACTGAAGCTTTCTTT.

This clonotype was picked up a small number of times. V gene TRBV28 combines with J gene TRBJ2-3; D is unclear. V was pared by 6 bases and J by 3 bases, with 7 bases between. The CDR3 contains 12 residues. Germline CDR1 MDHEN, CDR2 SYDVKM. In nucleotides, the CDR3 is TGTGCCAGCAGCCTCCAGACAGATACGCAGTATTTT. It translates to CASSLQTDTQYF. The full variable domain, with the rest looked up from reference TRBV28 and TRBJ2-3, is DVKVTQSSRYLVKRTGEKVFLECVQDMDHENMFWYRQDPGLGLRLIYFSYDVKMKEKGDIPEGYSVSREKKERFSLILESASTNQTSMYLCASSLQTDTQYFGPGTRLTVL.

The chain employs TRBV20-1 and TRBJ2-5; 11 bases fit TRBD2. The V gene's germline CDR1 is DFQATT and CDR2 SNEGSKA (reference sequence). J was trimmed by 4 bases and V by 5 bases; bases with no gene match: 12. The CDR3 covers 16 residues. CDR3 in DNA: TGCAGTGCTTGGACAGGCAATAGCGGGAGGGGAGAGACCCAGTACTTC. This translates into CSAWTGNSGRGETQYF.

There are a few counts of this clonotype. The chain is built from TRBV7-9 and TRBJ1-2, with D tentatively TRBD1 (6 bases). Germline-derived CDR1 and CDR2 are SEHNR and FQNEAQ (reference sequence). This CDR3 region has 14 residues. Trimming removed 3 bases at V and 4 bases at J, with 12 bases between. This CDR3 reads CASSFSDRFYGYTF. DNA for the CDR3: TGTGCCAGCAGCTTCTCCGACAGGTTCTATGGCTACACCTTC.

The chain is built from TRBV29-1 and TRBJ1-1, with D possibly TRBD1 on 5 matching bases. The CDR3 length is 12 residues. CDR1 is SQVTM and CDR2 is ANQGSEA in the germline V gene. V lost 8 bases and J 4 bases, leaving 14 bases between the germline ends. CDR3 DNA sequence: TGCAGCTTGGTAGGGGTGGGCACTGAAGCTTTCTTT. Amino acids: CSLVGVGTEAFF.

This clonotype was observed a handful of times. The chain joins TRBV20-1 to TRBJ2-7, with D tentatively TRBD1 (5 bases). The CDR3 totals 13 residues. V dropped 4 bases and J dropped 3 bases, with 13 bases sitting between them. Germline lookup yields CDR1 DFQATT and CDR2 SNEGSKA (reference sequence). The CDR3 region is CSAMNRSSYEQYF. The CDR3 nucleotides are TGCAGTGCTATGAACAGGTCTAGCTACGAGCAGTACTTC.

The chain employs TRBV10-3 and TRBJ2-5, with 7 bases identical to TRBD2. This CDR3 spans 14 amino acids. J gave up 3 bases and V 2 bases, and 3 bases lay outside the gene matches. Per the germline V gene, CDR1 is ENHRY and CDR2 is SYGVKD. Written as DNA, the CDR3 is TGTGCCATCAGTGAGGAGGGGAGGGAAGAGACCCAGTACTTC. This gives the protein CAISEEGREETQYF.

V and J are TRBV9 and TRBJ1-1; TRBD1 matches at 9 bases. Germline-derived CDR1 and CDR2 are SGDLS and YYNGEE. V trimming: 1 base; J trimming: 1 base; junction bases outside the gene matches: 2. The CDR3 is made up of 15 amino acids. Here the CDR3 reads CASSVLDRGNTEAFF. CDR3 DNA: TGTGCCAGCAGCGTATTGGACAGGGGGAACACTGAAGCTTTCTTT.

The chain uses TRBV5-1 and TRBJ2-7; D is perhaps TRBD1 (7 bases). The CDR3 extends over 18 amino acids. Germline V gene lookup returns CDR1 SGHRS and CDR2 YFSETQ. With 4 bases removed from V and 0 bases from J, the gap between germline ends came to 23 bases. The CDR3 reads CASSPEGLTGVNSYEQYF. CDR3 nucleotides: TGCGCCAGCAGCCCCGAGGGACTCACAGGGGTAAACTCCTACGAGCAGTACTTC.

Points on this clonotype: A read error may be the cause here, since a much bigger clone is one base away. The chain employs TRBV7-3 and TRBJ2-2; D not resolved. The CDR3 consists of 14 residues. With 3 bases removed from V and 7 bases from J, the gap between germline ends came to 12 bases. Germline assignment: CDR1 SGHTA and CDR2 FQGTGA. The CDR3 coding sequence is TGTGCCAGCAGCTTTTATCTCGGAGACGGGGAGCTGTTTTTT. Protein sequence: CASSFYLGDGELFF.

This clonotype was seen at least ten times. This chain links TRBV11-2 with TRBJ2-7; 10 nucleotides line up with TRBD1. Germline CDR1 and CDR2: SGHAT and FQNNGV. The V gene end was trimmed by 5 bases and the J gene end by 2 bases; junction bases not matched to a gene: 9. The CDR3 runs to 16 residues. DNA for the CDR3: TGTGCCAGCAGCCAAAGGGGACAGGGGAGACCCTACGAGCAGTACTTC. Its translation: CASSQRGQGRPYEQYF.

This clonotype was counted many times. The CDR3 nucleotides are TGTGCCAGCAGCCCCGAGAGAGGCTACGAGCAGTACTTC. Its translation: CASSPERGYEQYF. The J gene is TRBJ2-7, the V gene TRBV7-6, with D hard to call. CDR3 length: 13 amino acids. Per germline, CDR1 SGHVS and CDR2 FNYEAQ. V was clipped by 5 bases and J by 3 bases, with 11 bases between them.

The table lists this clonotype with many counts. Relative to the germline gene, one junction end is altered; a read error may explain this. The genes are TRBV5-1 and TRBJ2-7; D is unclear. CDR1 and CDR2 from the germline V gene are SGHRS and YFSETQ. The CDR3 is 12 residues long. The DNA of the CDR3 is TGTGCCAGCAGTTTATCAGACTACGAGCAGTACTTC. Its protein is CASSLSDYEQYF.

A word on this clonotype: An end of the junction differs from the germline gene, which may be a read error. As DNA, the CDR3 is TGTGCCAGTGAGGGGGACACTGGTGCCAACGTCCTGACTTTC. This gives the protein CASEGDTGANVLTF. This sequence joins TRBV19 and TRBJ2-6; possibly TRBD1 for D (6 bases). Germline lookup yields CDR1 LNHDA and CDR2 SQIVND (reference sequence). This CDR3 has 14 residues.